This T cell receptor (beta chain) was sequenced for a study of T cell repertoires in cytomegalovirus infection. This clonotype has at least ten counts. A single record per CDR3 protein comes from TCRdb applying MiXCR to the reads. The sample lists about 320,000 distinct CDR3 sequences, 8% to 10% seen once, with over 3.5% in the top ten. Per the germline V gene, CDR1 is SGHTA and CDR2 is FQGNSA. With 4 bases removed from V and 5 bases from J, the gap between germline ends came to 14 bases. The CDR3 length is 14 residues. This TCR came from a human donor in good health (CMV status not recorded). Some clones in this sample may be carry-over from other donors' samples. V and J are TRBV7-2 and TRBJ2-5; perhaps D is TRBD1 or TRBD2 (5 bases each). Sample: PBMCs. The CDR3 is CASSSGTPGETQYF. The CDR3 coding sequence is TGTGCCAGCAGCTCCGGGACGCCAGGGGAGACCCAGTACTTC.